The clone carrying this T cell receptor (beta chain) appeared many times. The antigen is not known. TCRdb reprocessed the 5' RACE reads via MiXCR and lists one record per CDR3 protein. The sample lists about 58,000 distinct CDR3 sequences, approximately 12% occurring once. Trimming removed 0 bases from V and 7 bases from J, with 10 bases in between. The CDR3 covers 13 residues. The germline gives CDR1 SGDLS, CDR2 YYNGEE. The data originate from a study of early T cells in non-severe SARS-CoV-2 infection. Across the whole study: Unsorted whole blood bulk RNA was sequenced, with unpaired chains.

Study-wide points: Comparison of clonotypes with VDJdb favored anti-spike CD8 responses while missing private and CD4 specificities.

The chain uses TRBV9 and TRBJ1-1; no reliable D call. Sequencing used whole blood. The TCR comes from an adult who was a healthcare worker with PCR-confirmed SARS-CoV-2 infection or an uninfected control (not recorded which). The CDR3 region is CASSVEAVSEAFF. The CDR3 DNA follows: TGTGCCAGCAGCGTAGAGGCTGTCAGTGAAGCTTTCTTT.